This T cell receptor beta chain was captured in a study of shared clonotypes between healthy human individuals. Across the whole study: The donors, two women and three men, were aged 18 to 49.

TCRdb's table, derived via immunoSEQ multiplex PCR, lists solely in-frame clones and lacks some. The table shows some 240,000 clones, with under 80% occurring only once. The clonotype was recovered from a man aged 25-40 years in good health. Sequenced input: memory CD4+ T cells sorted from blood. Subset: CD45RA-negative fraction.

CDR3 sequence: CASSETGGSYEQYF. The CDR3 DNA is TGTGCCAGCAGTGAAACAGGGGGCTCGTACGAGCAGTACTTC. The V call is TRBV28, the J call TRBJ2-7, with 9 positions matching TRBD1. The CDR3 is made up of 14 amino acids. Unmatched junction bases numbered 6, after V lost 5 bases and J lost 4 bases. Germline CDR1 reads MDHEN; CDR2 reads SYDVKM.